This is a list of T cell receptor beta chains from one sample in a study of CD8 T cells in ankylosing spondylitis. TCRdb processed the 5' RACE reads anew with MiXCR; each CDR3 protein has one entry. The sample lists around 150,000 distinct CDR3 sequences, roughly 18% seen once, with approximately 8% in the top ten. Sequenced sample: blood, either unsorted or a sorted T cell fraction (not recorded which). These TCRs come from a male donor with ankylosing spondylitis or in good health (not recorded which). Each CDR3 is given with its conserved first and last residue. A D gene is named only where the DNA matches it firmly. The listing skips clone size in some rows; elsewhere it reads once, few, many or a size class.

TRBJ2-7	many	.	TRBV12-3/TRBV12-4	CASTRFSYEQYF	TGTGCCAGCACCCGCTTCTCCTACGAGCAGTACTTC
TRBJ2-1	few	.	TRBV29-1	CSVEGSASNDEQFF	TGCAGCGTTGAAGGGTCGGCTAGCAACGATGAGCAGTTCTTC
TRBJ1-1	few	.	TRBV9	CASSVAGRDTEAFF	TGTGCCAGCAGCGTAGCAGGGCGGGACACTGAAGCTTTCTTT
TRBJ2-3	many	.	TRBV5-5	CASSLETAFSTDTQYF	TGTGCCAGCAGCTTGGAAACAGCTTTTAGCACAGATACGCAGTATTTT
TRBJ2-2	many	.	TRBV20-1	CSASVRGRATGELFF	TGCAGTGCTAGCGTCCGGGGGCGGGCCACCGGGGAGCTGTTTTTT
TRBJ1-4	.	TRBD1	TRBV3-1	CASSTGTGRNNEKLFF	TGTGCCAGCAGCACCGGGACAGGACGTAACAATGAAAAACTGTTTTTT
TRBJ1-2	.	TRBD1	TRBV27	CASRTGRGGYTF	TGTGCCAGTAGGACAGGGAGGGGCGGCTACACCTTC
TRBJ1-1	.	.	TRBV30	CAFGGGSNTEAFF	TGTGCCTTTGGGGGGGGATCGAACACTGAAGCTTTCTTT
TRBJ1-5	many	.	TRBV12-3/TRBV12-4	CASTLDGRDNQPQHF	TGTGCCAGCACCCTCGACGGGAGGGACAATCAGCCCCAGCATTTT
TRBJ1-5	many	TRBD1	TRBV5-5	CASSLDRGNQPQHF	TGTGCCAGCAGCTTAGACAGGGGGAATCAGCCCCAGCATTTT
TRBJ2-5	many	.	TRBV5-1	CASSSVTQYF	TGCGCCAGCAGCTCGGTAACCCAGTACTTC
TRBJ1-5	few	TRBD1	TRBV30	CAWSEGTASNQPQHF	TGTGCCTGGAGTGAAGGGACAGCAAGTAATCAGCCCCAGCATTTT